This T cell receptor beta chain was identified in a study of OX40 agonist ivuxolimab in advanced cancers. A note on the overall study: Ivuxolimab was an agonistic, fully human IgG2 monoclonal antibody directed against OX40 (CD134), a costimulatory receptor. The paper describes the monotherapy dose-escalation part (N of about 54 patients) of the phase I trial of ivuxolimab. Intravenous ivuxolimab was administered to patients every 2 weeks at six dose levels: 0.01, 0.1, 0.3, 1.5, 3 and 10 mg/kg. Partial responses occurred in three dose-escalation patients, of whom one had hepatocellular carcinoma and two had cutaneous melanoma. In the dose-escalation cohort, about four fifths of patients were male, and the mean age was 60 years with a range of about 20 to 80. Patients were allowed to have had prior anti-PD-1, anti-PD-L1 or anti-CTLA-4 therapy, and 40% of the dose-escalation patients had previously received checkpoint inhibitors. Peripheral TCRbeta sequencing was intended to test whether TCR sequence diversity was altered and clonal T-cell expansion was caused by ivuxolimab. Of the roughly 53 patients in dose escalation, some 20 had hepatocellular carcinoma, some 15 had melanoma, 9 had renal cell carcinoma and 9 had head and neck cancer.

This clone was found a few times. There is no known antigen for this receptor. One base away there is no much larger clone; base qualities are not given. Patients with autoimmune disease history or receiving systemic immunosuppression were excluded from the trial. Peripheral blood for TCR sequencing was collected from all dose cohorts at baseline, on cycle 4 day 1, and on cycle 7 day 1. Samples came from an open-label, multicenter, first-in-human phase I dose-escalation trial of ivuxolimab. Adults with locally advanced or metastatic melanoma, renal cell carcinoma, hepatocellular carcinoma or head and neck squamous cell carcinoma were enrolled in the trial. Before TCR sequencing, CD4+ and CD8+ T cells were separately sorted from peripheral blood. Genomic DNA was isolated from the sorted cells so that the TCRbeta CDR3 region could be sequenced. The immunoSEQ Assay was used for sequencing of TCRbeta CDR3 regions. The immuneACCESS repertoire file appears here via TCRdb, limited to in-frame rearrangements. These files lack a portion of the clones; in checked studies, under half of the deficit traces to unresolved V genes, and the cause of the others is not known. Within this sample are about 88,000 clones, with 80% to 90% of them counted one time only. The ten most abundant clones make up about 1.5% of the sample.

Here is what the overall study found, with its caveats: The antigen specificity of the peripheral T cells that underwent clonal expansion was not determined. Clonal expansion of both CD4+ and CD8+ blood T cells was observed from baseline to week 6 at doses 0.1 to 3.0 mg/kg. In partial responders in the 0.1-3.0 mg/kg groups, normalized peripheral clonal expansion was found to be among the lowest, especially among CD8+ T cells. After ivuxolimab, CD8+ T cells had more expanded clones than CD4+ T cells on average. Low levels of normalized T-cell clonal expansion were also seen in some nonresponding patients.

From a lookup of the germline V gene (reference sequence), CDR1 and CDR2 are LNHNV and YYDKDF. There are 16 amino acids in the CDR3, from cysteine to phenylalanine inclusive. Of all the DNA, just the CDR3 is kept, 48 bases in frame from base 1. The junction carries 8 bases between V and J, which are trimmed by 0 bases and 0 bases respectively. The rearranged segments are TRBV15 and TRBJ2-2; no D gene call is confident. The sequence derives from an adult with an advanced solid tumor such as melanoma, head and neck, liver or kidney cancer. This specimen was CD4+ or CD8+ T cells sorted from blood, taken in a trial of the OX40 agonist ivuxolimab. The nucleotide sequence is given as TGTGCCACCAGCAGAGAAGGCAGGACGAACACCGGGGAGCTGTTTTTT. This codes for CATSREGRTNTGELFF.